These 23 T cell receptor beta chains were all obtained from the same sample, sequenced in a study of cytomegalovirus exposure and HLA in healthy donors. 60 Vbeta and 13 Jbeta primers were used in PCR. The method was immunoSEQ multiplex PCR; TCRdb's version includes in-frame clones alone and lacks a portion of them. The table lists 200,000 to 250,000 clones, about 80% of them singletons, with 2.5% to 3.5% in the top ten. Input material: PBMCs. Source of these receptors: a woman aged 25 to 39 in good health and CMV-seronegative.

This clone was observed a few times. The rearrangement joins TRBV5-4 to TRBJ1-1, with D unclear. Looked up from germline, CDR1 is SGHNT and CDR2 is YYREEE (reference sequence). Trimming took 1 base from V and 3 from J, leaving 10 bases between them. CDR3 length: 14 residues. The CDR3 loop reads CASSLSGGYTEAFF. In nucleotides, the CDR3 is TGTGCCAGCAGCTTGAGTGGCGGTTACACTGAAGCTTTCTTT.

This clone appeared a single time. The rearrangement uses TRBV7-8 and TRBJ2-2; TRBD1 might be the D (5 bases). Germline CDR1 is SGHVS and CDR2 is FQNEAQ. This CDR3 contains 14 residues. V lost 2 bases and J lost 7, with 11 bases in between. The CDR3 region has the DNA TGTGCCAGCAGCTTACTATGGGGCGACGGGGAGCTGTTTTTT. Its protein is CASSLLWGDGELFF.

This clone was counted between two and nine times. V and J are TRBV6-1 and TRBJ2-7; TRBD2 is a possible D gene (7 bases). Germline CDR1 MNHNS, CDR2 SASEGT. The CDR3 spans 14 residues. The V gene lost 7 bases and the J gene lost 3 bases, with 16 bases spanning the gap. CDR3 amino acids: CASTLGGRNYEQYF. CDR3 coding DNA: TGTGCCAGCACCCTGGGGGGGCGGAACTACGAGCAGTACTTC.

The chain employs TRBV19 and TRBJ1-3; D might be TRBD1 (6 bases). The V end lost 6 bases, the J end lost 0 bases, and 18 bases lay between the germline ends. Germline V gene sequence: CDR1 LNHDA, CDR2 SQIVND (reference sequence). This CDR3 has 17 residues. CDR3 amino acids: CASRRWSGEASGNTIYF. The CDR3 DNA sequence: TGTGCCAGTAGAAGGTGGTCAGGGGAAGCCTCTGGAAACACCATATATTTT.

This clone has just a few counts. V and J are TRBV21-1 and TRBJ2-7; the table's D call, TRBD2, has no DNA check behind it. TRBV21-1 has pseudogene status. The CDR3 loop spans 13 amino acids. The CDR3 region has the DNA TGTGCCAGCAGCAATCTCCGGGACTACGAGCAGTACTTC. It yields the protein CASSNLRDYEQYF.

The CDR3 DNA follows: TGCGCCAGCAGCCCGGGACAGGGGGCATATGGCTACACCTTC. As protein: CASSPGQGAYGYTF. This chain uses TRBV5-1 with TRBJ1-2, with 12 bases fitting TRBD1. Trimming removed 4 bases from V and 5 bases from J; junction bases left unmatched: 3. Germline V CDR1 and CDR2: SGHRS, YFSETQ. The CDR3 runs to 14 residues.

The gene calls are TRBV7-6 and TRBJ2-1, with 8 bases that match TRBD1. The CDR3 loop spans 13 amino acids. Germline CDR1 reads SGHVS; CDR2 reads FNYEAQ. V gave up 1 base and J gave up 15 bases; unmatched junction bases: 8. The CDR3 DNA reads as TGTGCCAGCAGCTTAGGCCAGGACAGGGTCAGGTTCTTC. Protein: CASSLGQDRVRFF.

This rearrangement joins TRBV13 to TRBJ2-5; the match to TRBD2 covers 8 bases. The end of the DNA aligns better with TRBJ2-7, so the J call may be wrong. The germline V gene encodes CDR1 PRHDT and CDR2 FYEKMQ (reference sequence). This CDR3 is 14 amino acids long. The CDR3 is CASSWNGRAYEQYF. Written as DNA, the CDR3 is TGTGCCAGCAGCTGGAACGGGAGGGCCTACGAGCAGTACTTC.

The chain joins TRBV7-8 to TRBJ2-3; 10 bases map to TRBD2. V was clipped by 5 bases and J by 5 bases; unmatched bases: 13. Germline CDR1 SGHVS, CDR2 FQNEAQ. The CDR3 is 17 residues long. The CDR3 nucleotides are TGTGCCAGCAGCCCCCCTCGGGCACTAGCGGGATTAGATACGCAGTATTTT. It specifies CASSPPRALAGLDTQYF.

The V call is TRBV7-8, the J call TRBJ2-7; the match to TRBD1 covers 7 bases. V shed 5 bases, J shed 3 bases, and the junction held 13 bases outside the gene matches. The CDR3 spans 16 residues. From germline, CDR1 is SGHVS and CDR2 FQNEAQ. The CDR3 DNA follows: TGTGCCAGCAGCGTTAATTTCCGGGACAGTTACTACGAGCAGTACTTC. Translated: CASSVNFRDSYYEQYF.

CDR3 sequence (DNA): TGCGCCAGCAGCTTCACCTCCTACGAGCCCCAGCATTTT. Translated, it gives CASSFTSYEPQHF. This chain uses TRBV5-1 with TRBJ1-5; D remains ambiguous. The V and J ends lost 2 bases and 8 bases respectively, with 11 bases between them. CDR1 and CDR2 from the germline V gene are SGHRS and YFSETQ. The CDR3 is 13 residues long.

The chain links TRBV28 to TRBJ2-2; 9 nucleotides match TRBD2. The ends lost 1 base at V and 2 bases at J; junction bases unmatched: 5. This CDR3 is built from 17 residues. CDR1 and CDR2 from the germline V gene are MDHEN and SYDVKM. CDR3: CASSLSPLAGNTGELFF. The CDR3 DNA sequence: TGTGCCAGCAGTTTATCTCCCCTAGCGGGAAACACCGGGGAGCTGTTTTTT.

The chain has TRBV7-9 and TRBJ2-3; TRBD2 matches 10 bases. Germline V gene lookup returns CDR1 SEHNR and CDR2 FQNEAQ (reference sequence). The J segment lost 6 bases and the V segment lost 3 bases, leaving 9 bases of the junction unmatched. The CDR3 sequence is 16 residues long. The CDR3 protein is CASSFRTSGQRDTQYF. The DNA for the CDR3 is TGTGCCAGCAGCTTCAGGACTAGCGGCCAAAGGGATACGCAGTATTTT.

The J gene is TRBJ2-5, the V gene TRBV6-6; TRBD1 is a possible D gene (6 bases). The closer fit of TRBJ2-7 to the DNA end suggests the J call may be wrong. Germline V gene sequence: CDR1 MNHNY, CDR2 SVGAGI (reference sequence). CDR3 size: 12 residues. As DNA, the CDR3 is TGTGCCAGCAGTTACGGGGGCCACGAGCAGTACTTC. Translating it yields CASSYGGHEQYF.

The V call is TRBV4-1, the J call TRBJ1-6; no reliable D call. The V end was cut by 1 base, the J end by 6 bases, with 10 bases between. The CDR3 consists of 15 residues. Germline lookup yields CDR1 MGHRA and CDR2 YSYEKL. The CDR3 DNA sequence: TGCGCCAGCAGCCAAGGTCGTCAGATTAATTCACCCCTCCACTTT. Amino acid sequence: CASSQGRQINSPLHF.

The rearrangement links TRBV4-2 to TRBJ2-3; D is uncertain. The V gene's germline CDR1 is LGHNA and CDR2 YNFKEQ. V was trimmed by 0 bases and J by 2 bases, leaving 9 bases between them. The CDR3 has 15 amino acids. DNA of the CDR3: TGTGCCAGCAGCCAAGAAAACTTTCCCACAGATACGCAGTATTTT. Its translation is CASSQENFPTDTQYF.

This clone was seen a few times. The chain carries TRBV6-4 and TRBJ1-6, with 8 bases fitting TRBD1. The V segment lost 5 bases and the J segment 6 bases; nucleotides outside the gene matches: 3. CDR1 and CDR2 from the germline V gene are MRHNA and SNTAGT. The CDR3 is 14 amino acids. The CDR3 protein is CASSPDRGNSPLHF. The CDR3 nucleotides read TGTGCCAGCAGTCCCGACAGGGGTAATTCACCCCTCCACTTT.

The sample holds a few counts of this clone. The chain joins TRBV5-1 to TRBJ1-4; D is unclear. Looked up from germline, CDR1 is SGHRS and CDR2 is YFSETQ. Trimming cost V 1 base and J 7 bases, with 14 bases left between them. The CDR3 loop spans 15 amino acids. The CDR3 sequence is CASSLRGIGGEKLFF. CDR3 bases: TGCGCCAGCAGCTTGAGAGGGATTGGTGGTGAAAAACTGTTTTTT.

This clone was seen more than once but under ten times. The identical CDR3 is also encoded by other nucleotide sequences in the sample. The chain combines TRBV13 with TRBJ2-1; D may be TRBD1 (5 bases). V lost 3 bases and J 0 bases, leaving 9 bases between the germline ends. CDR1 and CDR2 from the germline V gene are PRHDT and FYEKMQ (reference sequence). This CDR3 is built from 15 residues. This CDR3 reads CASSFLGVSYNEQFF. CDR3 sequence (DNA): TGTGCCAGCAGCTTCTTAGGGGTCTCCTACAATGAGCAGTTCTTC.

The gene calls are TRBV12-1 and TRBJ1-6; the D segment call TRBD1 is taken from the table without a DNA check. TRBV12-1 is given as a pseudogene. CDR3 length equals 18 residues. CDR3 sequence: CASSFVSQAFVYNSPLHF. CDR3 sequence (DNA): TGTGCCAGCAGCTTTGTTTCTCAGGCTTTCGTTTATAATTCACCCCTCCACTTT.

The chain combines TRBV21-1 with TRBJ1-1; the D call of TRBD1 is as the table states it, not checked on the DNA. TRBV21-1 is assigned pseudogene status. The CDR3 is made up of 14 amino acids. CDR3 bases: TGTGCCAGCAGCATCACAGGTCTCGGCACTGAAGCTTTCTTT. Translating gives CASSITGLGTEAFF.

V usage is TRBV6-5 and J usage is TRBJ1-4; 10 nucleotides line up with TRBD1. Germline V gene lookup returns CDR1 MNHEY and CDR2 SVGAGI. V was pared by 0 bases and J by 7 bases, with 5 bases of the junction left unmatched. The CDR3 is 16 residues long. CDR3 region: CASSYSRDRGGEKLFF. The CDR3 DNA sequence: TGTGCCAGCAGTTACTCGCGGGACAGGGGTGGTGAAAAACTGTTTTTT.

V gene TRBV28 combines with J gene TRBJ2-1, with 9 bases lining up with TRBD2. With 4 bases clipped from V and 4 bases from J, the junction kept 2 bases outside the gene matches. Germline V gene sequence: CDR1 MDHEN, CDR2 SYDVKM. The CDR3 sequence is 14 residues long. The CDR3 protein is CASSWTSDYNEQFF. DNA of the CDR3: TGTGCCAGCAGTTGGACTAGCGATTACAATGAGCAGTTCTTC. The full variable domain, with the rest looked up from reference TRBV28 and TRBJ2-1, is DVKVTQSSRYLVKRTGEKVFLECVQDMDHENMFWYRQDPGLGLRLIYFSYDVKMKEKGDIPEGYSVSREKKERFSLILESASTNQTSMYLCASSWTSDYNEQFFGPGTRLTVL.